Below are 8 T cell receptor beta chains sequenced from a single sample in a study of OX40 agonist ivuxolimab in advanced cancers. Profiling relied on immunoSEQ multiplex PCR, and the TCRdb table lists in-frame clones only, not all of them. Here the sample spans about 73,000 clones, more than 75% being singletons. The source material was CD4+ or CD8+ T cells sorted from blood, sampled in a trial of the OX40 agonist ivuxolimab. All receptors derive from an adult with an advanced solid tumor such as melanoma, head and neck, liver or kidney cancer.

The chain recombines TRBV5-1 with TRBJ2-7, with D perhaps matching TRBD2 (5 bases). Germline CDR1 and CDR2: SGHRS and YFSETQ. V was pared by 4 bases and J by 7 bases, with 12 bases between. CDR3 length equals 12 residues. Here the CDR3 reads CASSPGWTEQYF. CDR3 nucleotides: TGCGCCAGCAGCCCCGGGTGGACTGAGCAGTACTTC.

The V call is TRBV5-6, the J call TRBJ2-7, with TRBD2 identical over 10 bases. CDR3 length: 16 residues. Germline loops: CDR1 SGHDT, CDR2 YYEEEE. Unmatched junction bases numbered 7, after V lost 4 bases and J lost 0 bases. CDR3: CASSRGLAVSSYEQYF. The CDR3 DNA sequence: TGTGCCAGCAGCCGAGGACTAGCGGTCAGCTCCTACGAGCAGTACTTC.

The chain has TRBV7-9 and TRBJ1-4; D perhaps matches TRBD1 (6 bases). Germline assignment: CDR1 SEHNR and CDR2 FQNEAQ (reference sequence). The CDR3 is made up of 14 amino acids. V dropped 3 bases and J dropped 5 bases, with 10 bases sitting between them. In nucleotides, the CDR3 is TGTGCCAGCAGCTTGACAGGCCTAAATGAAAAACTGTTTTTT. It is translated as CASSLTGLNEKLFF.

The V gene is TRBV29-1, the J gene TRBJ2-3; 7 bases agree with TRBD1. The V and J ends lost 4 bases and 0 bases, in that order; junction bases with no gene match: 4. Per germline, CDR1 SQVTM and CDR2 ANQGSEA. The CDR3 is 14 amino acids. The CDR3 protein is CSVGGQASTDTQYF. CDR3 coding DNA: TGCAGCGTTGGAGGACAGGCCAGCACAGATACGCAGTATTTT.

The chain is built from TRBV19 and TRBJ1-2; possibly TRBD1 for D (5 bases). Trimming stripped 2 bases from V and 8 bases from J, with 12 bases between. Germline V gene sequence: CDR1 LNHDA, CDR2 SQIVND (reference sequence). The CDR3 runs to 13 residues. This chain's CDR3 is CASSITGTSGYTF. CDR3 DNA sequence: TGTGCCAGTAGTATAACAGGAACGTCGGGCTACACCTTC.

This clone was counted a single time. CDR3 region: CASTSPGRKLFF. The CDR3 DNA sequence: TGTGCCAGCACGTCCCCGGGACGGAAACTGTTTTTT. The chain recombines TRBV28 with TRBJ1-4, with D tentatively TRBD1 (5 bases). CDR1 and CDR2 from the germline V gene are MDHEN and SYDVKM. Trimming took off 7 bases at V and 11 bases at J, with 14 bases between the two ends. The CDR3 totals 12 residues.

The chain combines TRBV19 with TRBJ1-4; D is unresolved. This CDR3 comprises 16 residues. The V end lost 1 base, the J end lost 3 bases, and 12 bases lay between the germline ends. Germline lookup yields CDR1 LNHDA and CDR2 SQIVND (reference sequence). As DNA, the CDR3 is TGTGCCAGTAGTATAGGCGTGGGCCTCCCTAATGAAAAACTGTTTTTT. Residues: CASSIGVGLPNEKLFF.

The CDR3 DNA reads TGCGCCAGCAGCCAAGGTGCAGAGGGCTCCTACGAGCAGTACTTC. It codes for CASSQGAEGSYEQYF. This chain connects TRBV4-3 to TRBJ2-7; D perhaps matches TRBD2 (5 bases). The CDR3 sequence is 15 residues long. CDR1 is LGHNA, CDR2 YSLEER, per germline. Trimming removed 1 base from V and 0 bases from J, with 10 bases in between.